Following are 14 T cell receptor beta chains from one sample sequenced in a study of somatic mutations in cytotoxic T cells in rheumatoid arthritis. This table comes from immunoSEQ multiplex PCR, and its TCRdb copy is limited to in-frame clones, with some not included. The top ten hold roughly 18% of the sample, which has about 19,000 clones, approximately 67% seen once. The specimen sequenced was CD8+ T cells sorted from blood. These receptors were taken from an adult with rheumatoid arthritis.

This clone turned up a few times. The V and J genes are TRBV6-5 and TRBJ2-7, with 7 bases lining up with TRBD1. The germline V gene has CDR1 MNHEY and CDR2 SVGAGI. This CDR3 region has 15 residues. Losses at the gene ends were 0 bases for V and 7 bases for J; bases not matched to a gene: 9. The chain's CDR3 is CASSYSTGASGEQYF. DNA of the CDR3: TGTGCCAGCAGTTACTCAACAGGGGCCTCGGGTGAGCAGTACTTC.

This clone was counted a few times. The rearrangement uses TRBV7-9 and TRBJ1-1, with no clear D. Trimming stripped 2 bases from V and 1 base from J, with 14 bases between. CDR3 length: 16 amino acids. Germline values: CDR1 SEHNR, CDR2 FQNEAQ (reference sequence). The CDR3 DNA follows: TGTGCCAGCAGCTTAACCCCCGGCGTAAAGAACACTGAAGCTTTCTTT. Translated, it gives CASSLTPGVKNTEAFF.

This clone was observed a few times. CDR3 DNA: TGTGCCAGCAGTGCCGGACAGGGAGGGAACACTGAAGCTTTCTTT. Translating gives CASSAGQGGNTEAFF. The chain uses TRBV25-1 and TRBJ1-1; 8 bases are shared with TRBD1. V shed 4 bases, J shed 1 base, and the junction held 5 bases outside the gene matches. The CDR3 length is 15 residues. CDR1 MGHDK and CDR2 SYGVNS come from the germline V gene.

This clone was seen a handful of times. The gene calls are TRBV7-6 and TRBJ1-3; 9 nucleotides align to TRBD1. The CDR3 has 18 residues. Germline trimming cut 1 base from V and 1 base from J; bases unmatched to any gene: 8. Germline assignment: CDR1 SGHVS and CDR2 FNYEAQ. CDR3 coding DNA: TGTGCCAGCAGCTTAGGCTACCGGGACAGGGCATCTGGAAACACCATATATTTT. This translates into CASSLGYRDRASGNTIYF.

CDR3 in DNA: TGCAGCGTTGAAGATCGGGAAGGGGCGAGCACTGAAGCTTTCTTT. The encoded protein is CSVEDREGASTEAFF. V gene TRBV29-1 combines with J gene TRBJ1-1; D is perhaps TRBD1 (5 bases). Trimming cost V 0 bases and J 4 bases, with 15 bases left between them. Germline CDR1 and CDR2: SQVTM and ANQGSEA. The CDR3 contains 15 residues.

The rearrangement links TRBV2 to TRBJ2-1; D remains ambiguous. This CDR3 spans 15 amino acids. The germline V gene encodes CDR1 SNHLY and CDR2 FYNNEI. Trimming shortened V by 6 bases and J by 0 bases, and 12 bases separated the two germline ends. DNA of the CDR3: TGTGCCAGCAGAGTAGACACAAGCTCCTACAATGAGCAGTTCTTC. Protein: CASRVDTSSYNEQFF.

The chain couples TRBV29-1 to TRBJ2-7, with D maybe TRBD1 (6 bases). CDR1 and CDR2 from the germline V gene are SQVTM and ANQGSEA. The V end lost 7 bases, the J end lost 7 bases, and 20 bases lay between the germline ends. CDR3 size: 13 residues. In nucleotides, the CDR3 is TGCAGCGCCGAGGGGGACACACTGGGGGAGCAGTACTTC. It codes for CSAEGDTLGEQYF.

On this clone: An end of the junction differs from the germline gene, which may be a read error. The gene calls are TRBV4-3 and TRBJ1-1; no reliable D call. Germline-derived CDR1 and CDR2 are LGHNA and YSLEER. The CDR3 totals 15 residues. The CDR3 sequence is CASSQEPGMNTETFF. The CDR3 DNA is TGCGCCAGCAGCCAAGAACCGGGGATGAACACTGAAACTTTCTTT.

This chain links TRBV30 with TRBJ2-7; tentative D call: TRBD2 (6 bases). Trimming removed 4 bases at V and 1 base at J, with 8 bases between. The CDR3 extends over 12 amino acids. The germline V gene has CDR1 GTSNPN and CDR2 SVGIG (reference sequence). The CDR3, as DNA: TGTGCCTGGACGACTAGTTCCTACGAGCAGTACTTC. Encoded protein: CAWTTSSYEQYF.

In this sample, this clone turned up once. The chain combines TRBV2 with TRBJ1-3, with D maybe TRBD1 (5 bases). The CDR3 is 15 amino acids. Trimming took 7 bases from V and 1 from J, leaving 14 bases between them. Germline V CDR1 and CDR2: SNHLY, FYNNEI. For the CDR3, the DNA is TGTGCCAGCACCGGGATCGGGGGTTCTGGAAACACCATATATTTT. Translating gives CASTGIGGSGNTIYF.

The V and J genes are TRBV7-9 and TRBJ2-2, with TRBD1 matching 10 bases. The CDR3 runs 18 residues. V was clipped by 4 bases and J by 2 bases; unmatched bases: 10. From germline, CDR1 is SEHNR and CDR2 FQNEAQ (reference sequence). In DNA, the CDR3 is TGTGCCAGCAGCTACCCGCGAGAGACAGGGGGCAACACCGGGGAGCTGTTTTTT. Translation gives CASSYPRETGGNTGELFF.

The chain combines TRBV6-5 with TRBJ1-1; the match to TRBD1 covers 10 bases. The CDR3 is 13 residues long. With 8 bases clipped from V and 5 bases from J, the junction kept 5 bases outside the gene matches. Germline CDR1 is MNHEY and CDR2 is SVGAGI. The CDR3 loop is CASAGTGVTEAFF. CDR3 coding DNA: TGTGCCAGCGCCGGGACAGGGGTAACTGAAGCTTTCTTT.

V gene TRBV5-6 combines with J gene TRBJ2-5, with 10 nucleotides matching TRBD1. Gene TRBJ2-7 matches the end of the DNA better, so the J call may be wrong. Germline lookup yields CDR1 SGHDT and CDR2 YYEEEE. CDR3 length equals 15 residues. The CDR3 loop reads CASSLAGQGAYEQYF. Written as DNA, the CDR3 is TGTGCCAGCAGCTTGGCAGGACAGGGGGCCTACGAGCAGTACTTC.

This clone was detected once. This chain connects TRBV6-1 to TRBJ2-2; possible D gene TRBD1, 6 bases. Between the trimmed V and J ends, which lost 2 bases and 1 base, there was a span of 17 bases. Germline lookup yields CDR1 MNHNS and CDR2 SASEGT. There are 18 residues in the CDR3. CDR3 sequence: CASSERPRTGLNTGELFF. CDR3 DNA sequence: TGTGCCAGCAGTGAACGCCCCCGCACAGGGCTGAACACCGGGGAGCTGTTTTTT.